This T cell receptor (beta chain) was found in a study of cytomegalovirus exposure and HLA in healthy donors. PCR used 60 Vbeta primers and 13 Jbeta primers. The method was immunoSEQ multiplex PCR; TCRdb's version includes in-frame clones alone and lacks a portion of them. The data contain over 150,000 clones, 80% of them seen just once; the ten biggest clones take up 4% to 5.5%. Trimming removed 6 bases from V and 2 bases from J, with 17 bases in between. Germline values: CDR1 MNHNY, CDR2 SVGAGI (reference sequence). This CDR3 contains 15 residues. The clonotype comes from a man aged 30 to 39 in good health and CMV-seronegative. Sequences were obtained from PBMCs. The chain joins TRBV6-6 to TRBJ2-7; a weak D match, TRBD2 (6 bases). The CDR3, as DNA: TGTGCCAGCAGCCCCTCCGGGACTGAAACCTACGAGCAGTACTTC. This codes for CASSPSGTETYEQYF.